The T cell receptor (beta chain) described here comes from a study of T cell changes during pregnancy in multiple sclerosis. Libraries were prepared by immunoSEQ multiplex PCR; TCRdb keeps only in-frame clonotypes and omits some of them. The repertoire includes 95,000 to 100,000 clones, about nine tenths of them detected once, and 2.5% to 3.5% sits in the top ten. Germline loops: CDR1 SGHVS, CDR2 FQNEAQ. With 5 bases removed from V and 8 bases from J, the gap between germline ends came to 9 bases. The CDR3 consists of 11 residues. V and J are TRBV7-8 and TRBJ1-1, with D possibly TRBD1 on 6 matching bases. The source material was peripheral blood, sampled in the second trimester of pregnancy. This TCR came from a female donor with multiple sclerosis, enrolled in a pregnancy study. The CDR3 sequence is CASSPQGEAFF. The CDR3, as DNA: TGTGCCAGCAGCCCACAGGGAGAAGCTTTCTTT. Full variable domain (rest looked up from reference TRBV7-8 and TRBJ1-1): GAGVSQSPRYKVAKRGQDVALRCDPISGHVSLFWYQQALGQGPEFLTYFQNEAQLDKSGLPSDRFFAERPEGSVSTLKIQRTQQEDSAVYLCASSPQGEAFFGQGTRLTVV.